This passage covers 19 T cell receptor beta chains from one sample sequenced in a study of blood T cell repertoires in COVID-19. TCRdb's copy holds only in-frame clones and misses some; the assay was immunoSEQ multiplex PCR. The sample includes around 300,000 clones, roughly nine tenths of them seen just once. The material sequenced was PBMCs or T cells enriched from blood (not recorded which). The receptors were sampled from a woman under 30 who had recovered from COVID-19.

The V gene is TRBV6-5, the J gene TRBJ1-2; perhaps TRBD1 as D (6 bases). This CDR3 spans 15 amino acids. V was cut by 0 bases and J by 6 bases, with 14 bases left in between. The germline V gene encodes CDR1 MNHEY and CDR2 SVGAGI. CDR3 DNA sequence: TGTGCCAGCAGTTACTCGATGACAGGCGGTAATGGCTACACCTTC. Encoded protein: CASSYSMTGGNGYTF.

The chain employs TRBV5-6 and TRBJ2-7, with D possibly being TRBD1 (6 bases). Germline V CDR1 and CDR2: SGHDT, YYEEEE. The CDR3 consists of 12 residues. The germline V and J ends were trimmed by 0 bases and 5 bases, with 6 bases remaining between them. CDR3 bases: TGTGCCAGCAGCTTGGCAGGGGACGAGCAGTACTTC. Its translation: CASSLAGDEQYF.

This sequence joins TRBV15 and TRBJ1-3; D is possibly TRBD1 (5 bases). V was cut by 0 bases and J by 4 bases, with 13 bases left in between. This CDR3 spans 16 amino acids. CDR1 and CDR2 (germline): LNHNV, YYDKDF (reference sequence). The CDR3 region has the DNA TGTGCCACCAGCAGAGATATGGCAGGGTCCGGAAACACCATATATTTT. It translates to CATSRDMAGSGNTIYF.

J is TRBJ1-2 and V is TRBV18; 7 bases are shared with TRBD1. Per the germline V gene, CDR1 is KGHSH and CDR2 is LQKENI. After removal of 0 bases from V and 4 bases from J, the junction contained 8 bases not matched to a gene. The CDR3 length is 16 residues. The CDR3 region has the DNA TGTGCCAGCTCACCACCGGGACAGTTGGAACTCTATGGCTACACCTTC. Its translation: CASSPPGQLELYGYTF.

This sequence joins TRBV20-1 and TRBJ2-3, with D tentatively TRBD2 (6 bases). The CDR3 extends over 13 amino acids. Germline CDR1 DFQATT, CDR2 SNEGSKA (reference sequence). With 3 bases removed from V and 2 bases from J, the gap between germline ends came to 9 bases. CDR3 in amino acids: CSASSGHTDTQYF. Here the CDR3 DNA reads TGCAGTGCTAGTAGCGGCCACACAGATACGCAGTATTTT.

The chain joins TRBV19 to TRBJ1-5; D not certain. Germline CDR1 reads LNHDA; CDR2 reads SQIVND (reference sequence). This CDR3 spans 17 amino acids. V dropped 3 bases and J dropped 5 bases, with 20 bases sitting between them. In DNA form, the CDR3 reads TGTGCCAGTAGTATCCGGCAGCCTCCGCGGTGGGATCAGCCCCAGCATTTT. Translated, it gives CASSIRQPPRWDQPQHF.

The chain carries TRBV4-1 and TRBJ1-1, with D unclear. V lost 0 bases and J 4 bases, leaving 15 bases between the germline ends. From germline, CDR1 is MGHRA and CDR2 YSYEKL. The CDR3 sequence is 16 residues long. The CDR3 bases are TGCGCCAGCAGCCAAGATTTCCGCGGGGTCGGCACTGAAGCTTTCTTT. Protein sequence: CASSQDFRGVGTEAFF.

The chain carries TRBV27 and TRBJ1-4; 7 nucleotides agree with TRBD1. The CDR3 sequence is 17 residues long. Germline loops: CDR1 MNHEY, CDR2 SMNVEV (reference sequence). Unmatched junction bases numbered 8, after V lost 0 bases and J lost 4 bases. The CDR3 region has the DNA TGTGCCAGCAGTTTATCATCGAGAGGGGGCAATAATGAAAAACTGTTTTTT. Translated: CASSLSSRGGNNEKLFF.

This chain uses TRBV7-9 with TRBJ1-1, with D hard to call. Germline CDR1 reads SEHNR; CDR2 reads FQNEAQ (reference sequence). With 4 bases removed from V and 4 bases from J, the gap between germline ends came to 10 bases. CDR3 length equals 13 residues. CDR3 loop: CASSSGESTEAFF. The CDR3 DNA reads TGTGCCAGCAGCTCCGGGGAGAGCACTGAAGCTTTCTTT.

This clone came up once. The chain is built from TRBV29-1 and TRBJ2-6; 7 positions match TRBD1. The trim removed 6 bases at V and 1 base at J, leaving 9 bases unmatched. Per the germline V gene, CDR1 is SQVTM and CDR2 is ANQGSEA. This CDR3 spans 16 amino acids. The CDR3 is CSVGRTQGSGANVLTF. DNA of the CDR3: TGCAGCGTCGGAAGGACACAGGGGTCTGGGGCCAACGTCCTGACTTTC.

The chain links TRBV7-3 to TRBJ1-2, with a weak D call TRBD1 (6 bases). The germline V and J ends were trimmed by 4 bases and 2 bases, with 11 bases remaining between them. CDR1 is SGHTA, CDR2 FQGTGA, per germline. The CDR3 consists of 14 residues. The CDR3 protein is CASSSQGINYGYTF. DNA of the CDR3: TGTGCCAGCAGCTCACAGGGAATCAACTATGGCTACACCTTC.

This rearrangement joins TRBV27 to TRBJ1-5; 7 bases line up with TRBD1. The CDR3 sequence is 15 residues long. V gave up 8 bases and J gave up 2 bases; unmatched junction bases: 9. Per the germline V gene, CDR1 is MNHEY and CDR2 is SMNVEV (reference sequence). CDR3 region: CASRGRGVRNQPQHF. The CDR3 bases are TGTGCCAGCCGGGGCAGGGGGGTTCGCAATCAGCCCCAGCATTTT.

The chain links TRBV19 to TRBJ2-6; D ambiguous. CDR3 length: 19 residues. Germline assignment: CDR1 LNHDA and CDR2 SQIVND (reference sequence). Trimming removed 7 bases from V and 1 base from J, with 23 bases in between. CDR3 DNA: TGTGCCAGTACTATGGGTAGGAACAGTCTCAGGTCTGGGGCCAACGTCCTGACTTTC. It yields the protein CASTMGRNSLRSGANVLTF.

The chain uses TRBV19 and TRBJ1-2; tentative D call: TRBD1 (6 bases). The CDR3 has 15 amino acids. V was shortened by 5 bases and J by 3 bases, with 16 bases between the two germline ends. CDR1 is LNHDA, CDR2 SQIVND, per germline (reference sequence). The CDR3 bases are TGTGCCAGTAGTCAACAGGGCATGAGGGACTATGGCTACACCTTC. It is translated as CASSQQGMRDYGYTF.

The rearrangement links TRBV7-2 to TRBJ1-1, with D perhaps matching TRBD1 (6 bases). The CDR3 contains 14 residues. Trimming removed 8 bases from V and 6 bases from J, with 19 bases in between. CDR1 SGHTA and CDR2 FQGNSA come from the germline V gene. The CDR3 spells CASRGARPTSEAFF. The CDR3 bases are TGTGCCAGCCGGGGGGCCCGACCCACCTCTGAAGCTTTCTTT. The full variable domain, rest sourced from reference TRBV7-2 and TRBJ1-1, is GAGVSQSPSNKVTEKGKDVELRCDPISGHTALYWYRQSLGQGLEFLIYFQGNSAPDKSGLPSDRFSAERTGGSVSTLTIQRTQQEDSAVYLCASRGARPTSEAFFGQGTRLTVV.

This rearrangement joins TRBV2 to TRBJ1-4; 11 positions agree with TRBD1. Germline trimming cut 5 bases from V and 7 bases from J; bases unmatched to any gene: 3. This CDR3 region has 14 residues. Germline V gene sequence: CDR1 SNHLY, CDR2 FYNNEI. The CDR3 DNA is TGTGCCAGCAGTCGGACAGGGGGCTCTGAAAAACTGTTTTTT. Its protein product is CASSRTGGSEKLFF.

The CDR3 region is CASSSTSGGLNTQYF. DNA for the CDR3: TGCGCCAGCAGCTCGACTAGCGGGGGGCTGAATACGCAGTATTTT. This sequence joins TRBV5-1 and TRBJ2-3, with 13 bases identical to TRBD2. J lost 7 bases, V lost 3 bases, and 5 bases had no gene match. The CDR3 covers 15 residues. Germline CDR1 reads SGHRS; CDR2 reads YFSETQ.

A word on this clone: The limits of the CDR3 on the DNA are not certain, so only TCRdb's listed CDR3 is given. This CDR3 is CASRGFGRGNQPQHF. The V gene is TRBV21-1, the J gene TRBJ1-5; the D call TRBD1 from the table was never checked on the DNA. TRBV21-1 is a recognized pseudogene. The CDR3 is 15 residues long, ends included.

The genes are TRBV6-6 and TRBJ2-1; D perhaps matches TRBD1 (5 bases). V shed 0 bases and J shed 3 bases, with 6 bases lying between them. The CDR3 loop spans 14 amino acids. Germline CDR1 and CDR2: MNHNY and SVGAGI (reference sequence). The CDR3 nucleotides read TGTGCCAGCAGTTACTCGACAGTCTACAATGAGCAGTTCTTC. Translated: CASSYSTVYNEQFF.